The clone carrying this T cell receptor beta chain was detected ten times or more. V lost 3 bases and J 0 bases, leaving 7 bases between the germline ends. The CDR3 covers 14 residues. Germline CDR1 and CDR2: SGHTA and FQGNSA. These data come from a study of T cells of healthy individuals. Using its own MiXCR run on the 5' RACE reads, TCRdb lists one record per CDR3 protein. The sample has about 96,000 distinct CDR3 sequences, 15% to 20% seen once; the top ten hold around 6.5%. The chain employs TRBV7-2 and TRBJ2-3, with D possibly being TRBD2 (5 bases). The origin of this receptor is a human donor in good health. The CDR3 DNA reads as TGTGCCAGCAGCTTCCCGGGAAGCACAGATACGCAGTATTTT. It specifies CASSFPGSTDTQYF. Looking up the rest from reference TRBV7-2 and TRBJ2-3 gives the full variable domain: GAGVSQSPSNKVTEKGKDVELRCDPISGHTALYWYRQSLGQGLEFLIYFQGNSAPDKSGLPSDRFSAERTGGSVSTLTIQRTQQEDSAVYLCASSFPGSTDTQYFGPGTRLTVL.